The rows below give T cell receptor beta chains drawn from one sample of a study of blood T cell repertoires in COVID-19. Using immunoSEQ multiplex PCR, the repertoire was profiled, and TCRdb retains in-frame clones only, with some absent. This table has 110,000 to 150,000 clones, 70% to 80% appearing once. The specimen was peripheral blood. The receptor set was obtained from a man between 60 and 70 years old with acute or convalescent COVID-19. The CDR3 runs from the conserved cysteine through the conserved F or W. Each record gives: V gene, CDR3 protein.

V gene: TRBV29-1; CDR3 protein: CSVAWGGGPSEQFF
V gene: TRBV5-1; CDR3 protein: CASGLAGAGELFF
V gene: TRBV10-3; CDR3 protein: CAISLARADTEAFF
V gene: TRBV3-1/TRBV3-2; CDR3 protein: CASSQESLNSPLHF
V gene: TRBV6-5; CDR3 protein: CASRSGLRSNQPQHF
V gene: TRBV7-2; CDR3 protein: CASSLVAGDRELFF
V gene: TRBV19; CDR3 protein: CASSKDSLFTDTQYF
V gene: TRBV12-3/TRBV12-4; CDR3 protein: CASSETGRAEAFF
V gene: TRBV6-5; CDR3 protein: CASSIQGPYEQYF
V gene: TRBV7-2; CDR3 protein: CASSLGSLAGGPRETQYF
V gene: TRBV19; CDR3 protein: CASSIGQGGGTQYF
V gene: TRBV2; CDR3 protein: CASSAPGHSNQPQHF
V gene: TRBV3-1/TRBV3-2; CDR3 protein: CASSEATGSNSPLHF
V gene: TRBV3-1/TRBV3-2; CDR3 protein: CASSQGSSGSTTEQFF
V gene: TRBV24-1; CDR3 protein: CATSDLSVSAGELFF
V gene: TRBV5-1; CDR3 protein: CASSLEQGNYGYTF
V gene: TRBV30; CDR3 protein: CAWGAQAHHDTF
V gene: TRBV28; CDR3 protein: CASSGGVATNEKLFF
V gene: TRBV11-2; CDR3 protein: CASSPGLDSYNEQFF
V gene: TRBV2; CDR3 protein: CASSAQGINQPQHF
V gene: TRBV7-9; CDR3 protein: CASSGGGFEQYF
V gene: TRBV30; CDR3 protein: CAWSLNTEAFF
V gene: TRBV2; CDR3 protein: CASRGLLNTGELFF
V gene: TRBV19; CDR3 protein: CASTPGAPVNQPQHF
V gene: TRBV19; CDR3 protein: CASRPQGAAEAFF
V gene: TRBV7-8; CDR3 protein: CASSLGTEAFF
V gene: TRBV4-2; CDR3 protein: CASSQEEQGPYEQYF
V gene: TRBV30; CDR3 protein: CAWTQRGEKLFF
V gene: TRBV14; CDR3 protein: CASSQGTRTEAFF
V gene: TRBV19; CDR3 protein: CASSFRQATEAFF
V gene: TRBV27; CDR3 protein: CASSTRGLGFNEKLFF
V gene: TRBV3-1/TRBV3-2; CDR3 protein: CASSYGQYNQPQHF
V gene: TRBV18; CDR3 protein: CASSPPRGDGGTEAFF
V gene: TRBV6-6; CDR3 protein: CASSHPVVHNEQFF
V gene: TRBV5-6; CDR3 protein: CASSFGTSGRTDTQYF
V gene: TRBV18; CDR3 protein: CASSPAATYVQETQYF
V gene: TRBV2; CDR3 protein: CASRGGSSYNEQFF
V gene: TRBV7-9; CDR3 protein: CASTQISGGFNEQFF
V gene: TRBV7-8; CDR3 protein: CASSLDRVDNEQFF
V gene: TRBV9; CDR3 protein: CASSVGSRDTEAFF
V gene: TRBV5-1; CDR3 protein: CASEPGTGTGEQYF
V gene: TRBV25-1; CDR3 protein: CASSATGYTEAFF
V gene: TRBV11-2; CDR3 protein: CASRVILAENTGELFF
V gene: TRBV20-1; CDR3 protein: CSARDSYEQYF
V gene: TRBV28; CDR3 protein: CASSPITGGYQPQHF
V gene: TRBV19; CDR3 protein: CASGQSGNTIYF
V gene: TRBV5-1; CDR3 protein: CASSGTQGLAADF
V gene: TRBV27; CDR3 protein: CASSLRTGLSNQPQHF
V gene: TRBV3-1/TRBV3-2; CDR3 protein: CASSQALADTDTQYF
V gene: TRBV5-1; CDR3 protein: CASSSGTGINTEAFF
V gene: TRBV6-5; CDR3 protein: CASSYSISGKYGYTF
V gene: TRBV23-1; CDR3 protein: CASPFRELGNTEAFF
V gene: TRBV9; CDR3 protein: CASSEQGVSNEQFF
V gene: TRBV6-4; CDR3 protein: CASSAGTGHTEAFF
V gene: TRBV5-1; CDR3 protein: CASKPGDTGNTIYF
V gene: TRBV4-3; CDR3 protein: CASSQDGTSLAKNIQYF
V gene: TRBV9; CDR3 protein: CASSEPGEKLFF
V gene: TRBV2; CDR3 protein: CASRVFGNEQFF
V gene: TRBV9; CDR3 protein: CASSVVGEESPLHF